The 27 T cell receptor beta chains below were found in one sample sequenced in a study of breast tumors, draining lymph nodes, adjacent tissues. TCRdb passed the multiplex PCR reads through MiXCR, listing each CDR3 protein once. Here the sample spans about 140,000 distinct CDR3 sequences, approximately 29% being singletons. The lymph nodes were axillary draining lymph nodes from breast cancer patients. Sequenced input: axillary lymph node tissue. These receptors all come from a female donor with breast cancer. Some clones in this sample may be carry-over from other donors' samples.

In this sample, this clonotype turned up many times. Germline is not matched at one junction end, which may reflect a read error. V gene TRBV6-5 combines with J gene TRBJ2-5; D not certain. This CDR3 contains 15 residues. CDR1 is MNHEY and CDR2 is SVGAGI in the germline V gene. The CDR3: CASSHSYTSQETQYF. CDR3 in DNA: TGTGCCAGCAGTCACTCGTACACATCCCAAGAGACCCAGTACTTC.

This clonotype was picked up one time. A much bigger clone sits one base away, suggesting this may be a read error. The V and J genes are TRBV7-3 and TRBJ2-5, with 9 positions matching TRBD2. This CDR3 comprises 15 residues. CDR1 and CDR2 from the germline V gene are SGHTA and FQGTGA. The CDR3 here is CASSLGGTSRGTQHF. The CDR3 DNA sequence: TGTGCCAGCAGCTTAGGCGGGACTAGCCGTGGGACCCAGCACTTC. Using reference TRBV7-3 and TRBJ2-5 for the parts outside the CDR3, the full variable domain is GAGVSQTPSNKVTEKGKYVELRCDPISGHTALYWYRQSLGQGPEFLIYFQGTGAADDSGLPNDRFFAVRPEGSVSTLKIQRTERGDSAVYLCASSLGGTSRGTQHFGPGTRLLVL.

CDR3 nucleotide sequence: TGCGCCAGCAGCCTACAGGGGGACACCACCTCTGGAAACACCATATATTTT. This sequence encodes CASSLQGDTTSGNTIYF. The genes are TRBV5-1 and TRBJ1-3; 8 nucleotides match TRBD1. The germline CDR1 and CDR2 sequences are SGHRS and YFSETQ. V lost 4 bases to trimming and J lost 0 bases; unmatched junction nucleotides: 9. The CDR3 totals 17 residues.

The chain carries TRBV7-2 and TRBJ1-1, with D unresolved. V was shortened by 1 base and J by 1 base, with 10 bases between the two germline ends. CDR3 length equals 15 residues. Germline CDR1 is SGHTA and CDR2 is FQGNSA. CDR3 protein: CASSLEISRNTEAFF. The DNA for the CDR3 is TGTGCCAGCAGCTTAGAAATCAGCCGGAACACTGAAGCTTTCTTT.

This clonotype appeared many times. The CDR3: CSARAARLDEKLFF. The CDR3 nucleotides read TGCAGTGCTAGAGCCGCGAGGTTGGACGAAAAACTGTTTTTT. The V gene is TRBV20-1, the J gene TRBJ1-4; D uncertain. Trimming took 1 base from V and 8 from J, leaving 14 bases between them. The CDR3 contains 14 residues. Germline V gives CDR1 DFQATT, CDR2 SNEGSKA (reference sequence).

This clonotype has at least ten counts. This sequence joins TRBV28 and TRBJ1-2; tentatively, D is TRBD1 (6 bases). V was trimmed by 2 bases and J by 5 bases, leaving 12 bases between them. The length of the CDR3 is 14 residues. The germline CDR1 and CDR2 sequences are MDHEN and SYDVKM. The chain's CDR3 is CASSLGGARYGYTF. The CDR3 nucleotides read TGTGCCAGCAGTTTAGGGGGCGCTAGGTATGGCTACACCTTC.

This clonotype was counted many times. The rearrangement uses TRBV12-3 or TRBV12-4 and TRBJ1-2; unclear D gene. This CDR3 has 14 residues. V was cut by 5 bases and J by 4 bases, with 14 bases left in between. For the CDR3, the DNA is TGTGCCAGCAGTCCCCGGTTGGGCCGCTATGGCTACACCTTC. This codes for CASSPRLGRYGYTF.

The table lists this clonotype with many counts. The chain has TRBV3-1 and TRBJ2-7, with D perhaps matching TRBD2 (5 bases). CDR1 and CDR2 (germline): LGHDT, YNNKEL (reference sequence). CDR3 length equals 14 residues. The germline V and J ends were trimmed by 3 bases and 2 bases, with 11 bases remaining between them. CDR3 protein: CASSQKEGPYEQYF. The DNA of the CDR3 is TGTGCCAGCAGCCAGAAAGAGGGCCCCTACGAGCAGTACTTC.

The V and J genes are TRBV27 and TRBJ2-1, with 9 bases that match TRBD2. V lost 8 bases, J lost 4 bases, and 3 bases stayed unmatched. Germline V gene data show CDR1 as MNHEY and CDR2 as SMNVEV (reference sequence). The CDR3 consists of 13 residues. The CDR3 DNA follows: TGTGCCAGCTTTAGCGGGGGTTACAATGAGCAGTTCTTC. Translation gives CASFSGGYNEQFF.

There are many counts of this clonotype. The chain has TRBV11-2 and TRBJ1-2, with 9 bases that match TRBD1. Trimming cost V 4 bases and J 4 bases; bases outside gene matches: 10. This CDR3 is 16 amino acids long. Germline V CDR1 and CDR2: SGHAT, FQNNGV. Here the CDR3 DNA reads TGTGCCAGCAGCTCGACATGGACAGGGGCTGGCTATGGCTACACCTTC. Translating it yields CASSSTWTGAGYGYTF.

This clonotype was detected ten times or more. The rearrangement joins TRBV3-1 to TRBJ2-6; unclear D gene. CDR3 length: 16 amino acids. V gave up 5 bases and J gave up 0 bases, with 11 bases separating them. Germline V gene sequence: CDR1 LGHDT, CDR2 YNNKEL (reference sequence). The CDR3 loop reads CASSYADVSGANVLTF. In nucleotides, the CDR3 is TGTGCCAGCAGCTACGCTGACGTCTCTGGGGCCAACGTCCTGACTTTC.

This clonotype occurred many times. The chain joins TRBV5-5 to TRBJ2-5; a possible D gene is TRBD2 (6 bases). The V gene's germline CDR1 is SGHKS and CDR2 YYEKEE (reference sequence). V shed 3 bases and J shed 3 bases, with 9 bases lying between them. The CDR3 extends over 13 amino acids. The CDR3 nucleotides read TGTGCCAGCAGCTCTTGGGGGGAAGAGACCCAGTACTTC. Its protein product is CASSSWGEETQYF. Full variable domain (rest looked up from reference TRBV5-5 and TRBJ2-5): DAGVTQSPTHLIKTRGQQVTLRCSPISGHKSVSWYQQVLGQGPQFIFQYYEKEERGRGNFPDRFSARQFPNYSSELNVNALLLGDSALYLCASSSWGEETQYFGPGTRLLVL.

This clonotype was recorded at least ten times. The CDR3 loop reads CASREHRFSSGNTIYF. CDR3 DNA: TGTGCCAGCAGAGAGCACAGATTTTCCTCTGGAAACACCATATATTTT. The chain combines TRBV6-1 with TRBJ1-3, with D uncertain. Per the germline V gene, CDR1 is MNHNS and CDR2 is SASEGT. This CDR3 contains 16 residues. Trimming left V 6 bases short and J 0 bases short, with 15 bases between.

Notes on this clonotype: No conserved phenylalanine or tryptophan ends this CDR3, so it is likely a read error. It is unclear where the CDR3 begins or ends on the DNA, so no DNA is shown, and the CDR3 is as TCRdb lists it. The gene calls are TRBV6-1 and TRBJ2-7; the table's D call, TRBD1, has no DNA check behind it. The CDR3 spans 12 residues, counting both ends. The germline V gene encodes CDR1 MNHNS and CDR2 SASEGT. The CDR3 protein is CASSERHWGRAL.

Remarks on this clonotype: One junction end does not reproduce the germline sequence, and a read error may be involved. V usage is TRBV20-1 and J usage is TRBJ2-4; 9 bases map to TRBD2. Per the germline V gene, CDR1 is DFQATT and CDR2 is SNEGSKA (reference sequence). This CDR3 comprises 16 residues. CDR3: CSALLAGTLAKNIQHF. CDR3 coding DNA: TGCAGTGCCCTCCTAGCGGGGACCCTAGCCAAAAACATTCAGCACTTC.

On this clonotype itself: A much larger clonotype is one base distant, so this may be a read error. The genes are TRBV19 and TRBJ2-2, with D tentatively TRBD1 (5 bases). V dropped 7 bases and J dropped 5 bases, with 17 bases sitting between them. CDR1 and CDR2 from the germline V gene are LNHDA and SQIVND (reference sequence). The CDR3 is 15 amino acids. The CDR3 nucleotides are TGTGCCAGTACCCCCCTTCAGGGTTGGACCGGGGAGCTGTTTTTT. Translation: CASTPLQGWTGELFF.

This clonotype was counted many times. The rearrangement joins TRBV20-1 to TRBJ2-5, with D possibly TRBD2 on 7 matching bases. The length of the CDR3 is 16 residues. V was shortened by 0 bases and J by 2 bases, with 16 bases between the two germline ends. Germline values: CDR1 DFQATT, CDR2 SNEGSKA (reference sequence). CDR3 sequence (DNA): TGCAGTGCTAGAGATCTTGGGGGGAGGGGGCAAGAGACCCAGTACTTC. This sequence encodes CSARDLGGRGQETQYF.

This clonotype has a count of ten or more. CDR3 residues: CASSGSLTAYEQYF. The CDR3 DNA reads TGCGCCAGCAGTGGTTCCCTGACAGCATACGAGCAGTACTTC. The V call is TRBV10-2, the J call TRBJ2-7; D is perhaps TRBD1 (5 bases). The germline V gene has CDR1 WSHSY and CDR2 SAAADI. The CDR3 spans 14 residues. V lost 4 bases and J 4 bases, leaving 14 bases between the germline ends.

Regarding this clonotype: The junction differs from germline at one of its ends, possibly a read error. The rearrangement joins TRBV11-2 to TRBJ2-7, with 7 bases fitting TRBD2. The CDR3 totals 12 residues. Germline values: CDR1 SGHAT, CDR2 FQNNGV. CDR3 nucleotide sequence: TGTGCCAGCAGTTCCCGGGACTACGCGCAGTACTTC. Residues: CASSSRDYAQYF.

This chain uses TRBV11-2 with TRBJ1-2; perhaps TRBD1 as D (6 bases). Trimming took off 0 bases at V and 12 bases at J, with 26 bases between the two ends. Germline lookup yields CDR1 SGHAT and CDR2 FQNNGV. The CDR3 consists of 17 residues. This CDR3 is CASSLDPYRAGAVGHTF. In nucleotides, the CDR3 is TGTGCCAGCAGCTTAGATCCCTATCGGGCAGGGGCAGTCGGCCACACCTTC.

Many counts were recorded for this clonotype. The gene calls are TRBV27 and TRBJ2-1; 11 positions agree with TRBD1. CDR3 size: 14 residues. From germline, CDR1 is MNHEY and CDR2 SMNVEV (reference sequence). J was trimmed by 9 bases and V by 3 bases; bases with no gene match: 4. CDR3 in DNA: TGTGCCAGCAGTTTGGGACAGGGGGACCGTGAGCAGTTCTTC. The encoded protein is CASSLGQGDREQFF.

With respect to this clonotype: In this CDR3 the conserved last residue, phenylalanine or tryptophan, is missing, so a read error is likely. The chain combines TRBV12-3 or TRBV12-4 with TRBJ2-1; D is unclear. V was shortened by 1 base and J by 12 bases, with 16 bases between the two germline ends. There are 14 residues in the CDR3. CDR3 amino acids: CASSLDILVNRQFS. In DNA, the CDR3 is TGTGCCAGCAGTTTAGATATCTTGGTTAATCGGCAGTTCTCC.

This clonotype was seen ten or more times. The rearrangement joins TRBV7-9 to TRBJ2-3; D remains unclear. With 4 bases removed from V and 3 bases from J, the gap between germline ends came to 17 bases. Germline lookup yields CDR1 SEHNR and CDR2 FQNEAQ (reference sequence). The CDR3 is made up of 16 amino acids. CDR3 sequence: CASSSRTAAGTDTQYF. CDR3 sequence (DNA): TGTGCCAGCAGCTCGCGGACGGCCGCCGGGACAGATACGCAGTATTTT.

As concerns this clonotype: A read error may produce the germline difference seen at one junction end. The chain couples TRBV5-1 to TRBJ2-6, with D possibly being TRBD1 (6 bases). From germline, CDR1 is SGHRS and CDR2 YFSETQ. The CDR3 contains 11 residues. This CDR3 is CASSLEGVWAF. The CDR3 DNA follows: TGCGCCAGCAGCTTGGAGGGGGTTTGGGCCTTC.

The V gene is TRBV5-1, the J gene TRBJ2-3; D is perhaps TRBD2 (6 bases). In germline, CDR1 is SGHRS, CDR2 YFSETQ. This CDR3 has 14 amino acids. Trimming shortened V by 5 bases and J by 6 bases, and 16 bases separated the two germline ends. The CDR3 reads CASRGTTGEDTQYF. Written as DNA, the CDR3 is TGCGCCAGCAGGGGAACTACGGGGGAGGATACGCAGTATTTT.

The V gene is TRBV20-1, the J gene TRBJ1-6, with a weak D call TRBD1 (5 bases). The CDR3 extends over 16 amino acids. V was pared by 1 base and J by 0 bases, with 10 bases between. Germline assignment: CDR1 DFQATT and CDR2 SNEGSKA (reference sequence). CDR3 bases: TGCAGTGCTAGAGGGGGCGTCAGCTCCTATAATTCACCCCTCCACTTT. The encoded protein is CSARGGVSSYNSPLHF.

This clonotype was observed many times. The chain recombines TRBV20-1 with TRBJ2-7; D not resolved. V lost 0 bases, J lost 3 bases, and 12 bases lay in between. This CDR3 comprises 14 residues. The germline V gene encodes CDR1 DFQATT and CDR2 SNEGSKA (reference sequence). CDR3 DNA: TGCAGTGCTAGAGATCCGGGCTTCAGCTACGAGCAGTACTTC. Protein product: CSARDPGFSYEQYF.